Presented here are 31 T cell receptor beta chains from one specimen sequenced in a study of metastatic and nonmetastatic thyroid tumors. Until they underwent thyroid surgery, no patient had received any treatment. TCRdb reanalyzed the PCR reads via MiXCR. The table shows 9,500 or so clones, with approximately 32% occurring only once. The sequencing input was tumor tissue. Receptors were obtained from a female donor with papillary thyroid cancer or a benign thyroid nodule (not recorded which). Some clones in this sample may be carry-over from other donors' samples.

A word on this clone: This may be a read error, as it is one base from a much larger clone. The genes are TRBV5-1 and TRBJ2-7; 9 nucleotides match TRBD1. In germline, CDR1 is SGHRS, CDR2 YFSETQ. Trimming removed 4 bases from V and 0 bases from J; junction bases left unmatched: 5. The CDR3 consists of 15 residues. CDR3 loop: CASSPGTGSSYEQYF. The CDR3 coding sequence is TGCGCCAGCAGCCCCGGGACAGGGAGCTCCTACGAGCAGTACTTC.

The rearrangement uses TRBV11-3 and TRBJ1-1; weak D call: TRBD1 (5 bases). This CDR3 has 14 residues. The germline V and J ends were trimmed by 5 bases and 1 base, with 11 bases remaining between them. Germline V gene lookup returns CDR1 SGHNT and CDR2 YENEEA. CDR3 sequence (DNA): TGTGCCAGCAGCCGGGGACCAGCGAACACTGAAGCTTTCTTT. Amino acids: CASSRGPANTEAFF.

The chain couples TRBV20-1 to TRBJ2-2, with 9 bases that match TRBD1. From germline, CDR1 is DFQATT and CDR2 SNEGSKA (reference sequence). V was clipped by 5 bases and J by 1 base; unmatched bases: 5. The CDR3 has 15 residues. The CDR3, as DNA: TGCAGTGCTCCCAGACAGGGGGGGAACACCGGGGAGCTGTTTTTT. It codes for CSAPRQGGNTGELFF.

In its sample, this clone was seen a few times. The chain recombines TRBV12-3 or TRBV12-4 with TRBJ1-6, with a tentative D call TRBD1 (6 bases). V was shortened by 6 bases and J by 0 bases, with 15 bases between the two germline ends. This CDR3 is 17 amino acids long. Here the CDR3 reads CASRSGQTSSYNSPLHF. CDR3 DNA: TGTGCCAGCAGATCCGGACAGACGAGCTCCTATAATTCACCCCTCCACTTT.

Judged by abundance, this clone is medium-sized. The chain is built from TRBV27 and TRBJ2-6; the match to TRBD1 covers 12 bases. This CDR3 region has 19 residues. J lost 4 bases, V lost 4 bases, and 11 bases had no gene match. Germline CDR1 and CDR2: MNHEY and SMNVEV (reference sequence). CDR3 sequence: CASSWSGTGGPWGANVLTF. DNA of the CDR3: TGTGCCAGCAGTTGGTCCGGGACAGGGGGCCCGTGGGGGGCCAACGTCCTGACTTTC.

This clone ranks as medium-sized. CDR3 sequence reads: CASRDSSYGYTF. In DNA, the CDR3 is TGTGCCAGCAGGGACTCGAGCTATGGCTACACCTTC. V gene TRBV6-2 or TRBV6-3 combines with J gene TRBJ1-2, with D hard to call. CDR3 size: 12 residues. Trimming took off 6 bases at V and 4 bases at J, with 9 bases between the two ends. The germline CDR1 and CDR2 sequences are MNHEY and SVGEGT.

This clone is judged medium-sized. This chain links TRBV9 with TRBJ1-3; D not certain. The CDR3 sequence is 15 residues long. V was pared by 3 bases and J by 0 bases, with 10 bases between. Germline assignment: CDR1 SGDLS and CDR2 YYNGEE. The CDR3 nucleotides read TGTGCCAGCAGCGATACTTGGGACTCTGGAAACACCATATATTTT. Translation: CASSDTWDSGNTIYF.

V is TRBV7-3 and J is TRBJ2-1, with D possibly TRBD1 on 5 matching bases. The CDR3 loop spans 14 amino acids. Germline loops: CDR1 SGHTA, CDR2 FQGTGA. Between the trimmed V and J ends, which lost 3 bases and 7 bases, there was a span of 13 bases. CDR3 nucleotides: TGTGCCAGCAGCTTCAAGTGGGGCGGAAATGAGCAGTTCTTC. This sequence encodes CASSFKWGGNEQFF.

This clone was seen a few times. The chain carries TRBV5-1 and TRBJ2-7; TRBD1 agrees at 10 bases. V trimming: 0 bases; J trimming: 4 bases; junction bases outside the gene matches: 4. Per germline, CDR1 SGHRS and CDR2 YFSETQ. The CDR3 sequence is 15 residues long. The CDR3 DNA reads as TGCGCCAGCAGCTTGGGAGGGACAGGGGTATACGAGCAGTACTTC. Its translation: CASSLGGTGVYEQYF.

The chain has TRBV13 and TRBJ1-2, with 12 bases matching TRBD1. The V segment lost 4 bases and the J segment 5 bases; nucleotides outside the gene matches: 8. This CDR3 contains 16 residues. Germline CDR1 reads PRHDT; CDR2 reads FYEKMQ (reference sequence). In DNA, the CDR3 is TGTGCCAGCAGCTCCTACGGGACAGGGGGCAGGTATGGCTACACCTTC. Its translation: CASSSYGTGGRYGYTF.

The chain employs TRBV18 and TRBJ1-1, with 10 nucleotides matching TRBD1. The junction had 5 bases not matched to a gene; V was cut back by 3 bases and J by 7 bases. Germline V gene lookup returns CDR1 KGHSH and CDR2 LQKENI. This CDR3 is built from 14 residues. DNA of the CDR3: TGTGCCAGCTCACCGACCGGGACAGGGGTTGAAGCTTTCTTT. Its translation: CASSPTGTGVEAFF.

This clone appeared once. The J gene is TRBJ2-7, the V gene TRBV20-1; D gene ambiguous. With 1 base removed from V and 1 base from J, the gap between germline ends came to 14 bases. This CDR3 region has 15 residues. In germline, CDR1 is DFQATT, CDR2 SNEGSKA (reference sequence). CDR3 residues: CSARGVAVWSYEQYF. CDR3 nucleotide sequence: TGCAGTGCTAGAGGCGTGGCGGTCTGGTCCTACGAGCAGTACTTC.

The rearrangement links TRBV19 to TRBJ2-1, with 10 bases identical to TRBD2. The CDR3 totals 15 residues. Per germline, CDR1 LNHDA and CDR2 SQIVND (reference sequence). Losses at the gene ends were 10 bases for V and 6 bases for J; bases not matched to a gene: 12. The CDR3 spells CATSPGAGGPNEQFF. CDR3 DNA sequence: TGTGCCACCAGCCCAGGAGCGGGAGGGCCCAATGAGCAGTTCTTC.

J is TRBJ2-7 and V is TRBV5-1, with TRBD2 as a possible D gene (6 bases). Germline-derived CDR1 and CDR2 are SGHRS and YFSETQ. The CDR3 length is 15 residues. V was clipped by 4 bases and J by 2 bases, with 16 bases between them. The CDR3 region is CASSHKGTAPYEQYF. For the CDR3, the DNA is TGCGCCAGCAGCCATAAGGGGACTGCACCCTACGAGCAGTACTTC.

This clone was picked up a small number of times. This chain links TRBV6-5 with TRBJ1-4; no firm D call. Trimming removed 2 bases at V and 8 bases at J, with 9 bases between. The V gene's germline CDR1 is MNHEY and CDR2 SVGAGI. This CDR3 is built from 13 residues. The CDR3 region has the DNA TGTGCCAGCAGTTACAGGCCAGCGGAAAAACTGTTTTTT. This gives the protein CASSYRPAEKLFF.

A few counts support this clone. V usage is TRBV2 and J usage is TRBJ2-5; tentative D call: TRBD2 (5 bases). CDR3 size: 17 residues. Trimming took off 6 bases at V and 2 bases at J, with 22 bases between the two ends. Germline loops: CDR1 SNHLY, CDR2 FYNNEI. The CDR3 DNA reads TGTGCCAGCAGCTGGGCCCAGCAGGACTCCCATCAAGAGACCCAGTACTTC. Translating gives CASSWAQQDSHQETQYF.

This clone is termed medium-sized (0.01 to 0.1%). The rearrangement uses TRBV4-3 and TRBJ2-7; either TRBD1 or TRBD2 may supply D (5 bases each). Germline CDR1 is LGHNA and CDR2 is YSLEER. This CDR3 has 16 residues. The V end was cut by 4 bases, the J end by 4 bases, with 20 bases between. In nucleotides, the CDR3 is TGCGCCAGCAGCCCCGGAGGATTTAGGGGTACGTACGAGCAGTACTTC. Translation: CASSPGGFRGTYEQYF.

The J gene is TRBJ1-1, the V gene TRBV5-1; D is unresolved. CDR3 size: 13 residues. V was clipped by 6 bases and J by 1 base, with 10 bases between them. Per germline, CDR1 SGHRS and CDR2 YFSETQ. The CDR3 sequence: CASKPTGNTEAFF. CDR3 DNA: TGCGCCAGCAAGCCGACCGGGAACACTGAAGCTTTCTTT.

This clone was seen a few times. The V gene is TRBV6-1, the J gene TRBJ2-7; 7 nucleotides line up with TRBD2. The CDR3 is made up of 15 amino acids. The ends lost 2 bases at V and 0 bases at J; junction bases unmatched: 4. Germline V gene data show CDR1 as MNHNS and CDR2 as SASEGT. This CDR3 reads CASSEQSSGSYEQYF. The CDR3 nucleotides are TGTGCCAGCAGTGAACAGTCTAGCGGCTCCTACGAGCAGTACTTC.

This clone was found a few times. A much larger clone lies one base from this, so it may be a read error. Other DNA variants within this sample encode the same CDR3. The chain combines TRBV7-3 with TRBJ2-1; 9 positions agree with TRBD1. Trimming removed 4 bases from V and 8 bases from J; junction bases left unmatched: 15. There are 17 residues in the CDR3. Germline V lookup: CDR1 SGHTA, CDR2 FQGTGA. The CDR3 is CASSSGLDRGPRDEQFF. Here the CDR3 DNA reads TGTGCCAGCAGCTCCGGCTTGGACAGGGGCCCGCGGGATGAGCAGTTCTTC.

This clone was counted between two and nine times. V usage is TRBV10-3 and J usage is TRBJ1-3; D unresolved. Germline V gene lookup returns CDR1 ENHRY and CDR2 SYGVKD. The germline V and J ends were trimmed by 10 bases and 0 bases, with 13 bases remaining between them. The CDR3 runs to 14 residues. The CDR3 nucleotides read TGTGCCACGACCCCCCGGAGCTCTGGAAACACCATATATTTT. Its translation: CATTPRSSGNTIYF.

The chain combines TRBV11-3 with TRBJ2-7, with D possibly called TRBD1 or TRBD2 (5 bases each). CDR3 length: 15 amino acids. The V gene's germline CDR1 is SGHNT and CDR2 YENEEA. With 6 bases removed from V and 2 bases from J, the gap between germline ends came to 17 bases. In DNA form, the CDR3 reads TGTGCCAGCAGTTCAATGGGGGACGGAACCTACGAGCAGTACTTC. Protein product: CASSSMGDGTYEQYF. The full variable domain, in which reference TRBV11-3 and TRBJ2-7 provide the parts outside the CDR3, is EAGVVQSPRYKIIEKKQPVAFWCNPISGHNTLYWYLQNLGQGPELLIRYENEEAVDDSQLPKDRFSAERLKGVDSTLKIQPAELGDSAVYLCASSSMGDGTYEQYFGPGTRLTVT.

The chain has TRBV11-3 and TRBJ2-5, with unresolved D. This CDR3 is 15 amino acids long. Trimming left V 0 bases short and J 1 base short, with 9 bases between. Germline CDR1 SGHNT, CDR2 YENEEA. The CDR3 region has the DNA TGTGCCAGCAGCTTAGAGGACCGGATCCAAGAGACCCAGTACTTC. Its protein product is CASSLEDRIQETQYF.

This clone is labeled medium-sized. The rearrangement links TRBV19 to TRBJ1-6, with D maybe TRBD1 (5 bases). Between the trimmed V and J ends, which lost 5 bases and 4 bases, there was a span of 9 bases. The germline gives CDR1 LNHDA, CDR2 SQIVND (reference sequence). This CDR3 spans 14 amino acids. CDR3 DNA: TGTGCCAGTAGTGAGGGACGGTATAATTCACCCCTCCACTTT. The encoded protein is CASSEGRYNSPLHF.

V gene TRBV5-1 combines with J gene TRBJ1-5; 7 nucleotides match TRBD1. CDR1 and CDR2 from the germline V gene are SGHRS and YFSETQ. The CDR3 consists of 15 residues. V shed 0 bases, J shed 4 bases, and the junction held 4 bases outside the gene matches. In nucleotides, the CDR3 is TGCGCCAGCAGCTTGGAGCAGGGGGAAAATCAGCCCCAGCATTTT. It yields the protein CASSLEQGENQPQHF.

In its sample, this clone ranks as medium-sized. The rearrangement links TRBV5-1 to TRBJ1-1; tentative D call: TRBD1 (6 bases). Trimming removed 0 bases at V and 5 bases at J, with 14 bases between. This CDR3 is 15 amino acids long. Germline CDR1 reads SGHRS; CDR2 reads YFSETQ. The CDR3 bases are TGCGCCAGCAGCTTGGCCCAGGGGAGTCGGACTGAAGCTTTCTTT. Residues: CASSLAQGSRTEAFF. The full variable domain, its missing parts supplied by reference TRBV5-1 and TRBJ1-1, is KAGVTQTPRYLIKTRGQQVTLSCSPISGHRSVSWYQQTPGQGLQFLFEYFSETQRNKGNFPGRFSGRQFSNSRSEMNVSTLELGDSALYLCASSLAQGSRTEAFFGQGTRLTVV.

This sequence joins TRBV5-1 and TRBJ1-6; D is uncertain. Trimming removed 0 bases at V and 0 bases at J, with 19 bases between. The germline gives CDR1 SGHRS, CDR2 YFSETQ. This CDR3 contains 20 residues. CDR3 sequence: CASSLDGNVRGNSYNSPLHF. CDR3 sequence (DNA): TGCGCCAGCAGCTTGGATGGGAACGTTCGAGGAAACTCCTATAATTCACCCCTCCACTTT.

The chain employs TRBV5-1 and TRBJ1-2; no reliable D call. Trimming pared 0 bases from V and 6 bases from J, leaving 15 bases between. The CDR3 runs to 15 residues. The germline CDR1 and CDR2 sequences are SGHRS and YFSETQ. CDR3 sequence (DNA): TGCGCCAGCAGCTTGGCCGGCGGTCTGGGTGATGGCTACACCTTC. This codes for CASSLAGGLGDGYTF.

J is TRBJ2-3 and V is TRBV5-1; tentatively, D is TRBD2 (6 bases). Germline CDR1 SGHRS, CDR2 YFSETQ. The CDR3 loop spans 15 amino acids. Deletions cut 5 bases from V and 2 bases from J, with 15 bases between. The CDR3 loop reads CASRREGGHTDTQYF. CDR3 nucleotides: TGCGCCAGCAGAAGAGAGGGAGGCCACACAGATACGCAGTATTTT.

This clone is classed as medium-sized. The CDR3 here is CAWNTGLAFGQFF. The CDR3 DNA reads TGTGCCTGGAACACGGGACTAGCATTCGGGCAGTTCTTC. The rearrangement joins TRBV30 to TRBJ2-1; 9 bases agree with TRBD2. This CDR3 spans 13 amino acids. V was clipped by 4 bases and J by 12 bases; unmatched bases: 10. Germline lookup yields CDR1 GTSNPN and CDR2 SVGIG (reference sequence). Full variable domain (rest looked up from reference TRBV30 and TRBJ2-1): SQTIHQWPATLVQPVGSPLSLECTVEGTSNPNLYWYRQAAGRGLQLLFYSVGIGQISSEVPQNLSASRPQDRQFILSSKKLLLSDSGFYLCAWNTGLAFGQFFGPGTRLTVL.

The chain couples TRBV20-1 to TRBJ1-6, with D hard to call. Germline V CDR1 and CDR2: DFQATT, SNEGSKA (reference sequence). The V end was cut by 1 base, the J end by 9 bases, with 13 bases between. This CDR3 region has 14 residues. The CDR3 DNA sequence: TGCAGTGCTAGAGCACCAGACTTGGGTTCACCCCTCCACTTT. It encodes CSARAPDLGSPLHF.